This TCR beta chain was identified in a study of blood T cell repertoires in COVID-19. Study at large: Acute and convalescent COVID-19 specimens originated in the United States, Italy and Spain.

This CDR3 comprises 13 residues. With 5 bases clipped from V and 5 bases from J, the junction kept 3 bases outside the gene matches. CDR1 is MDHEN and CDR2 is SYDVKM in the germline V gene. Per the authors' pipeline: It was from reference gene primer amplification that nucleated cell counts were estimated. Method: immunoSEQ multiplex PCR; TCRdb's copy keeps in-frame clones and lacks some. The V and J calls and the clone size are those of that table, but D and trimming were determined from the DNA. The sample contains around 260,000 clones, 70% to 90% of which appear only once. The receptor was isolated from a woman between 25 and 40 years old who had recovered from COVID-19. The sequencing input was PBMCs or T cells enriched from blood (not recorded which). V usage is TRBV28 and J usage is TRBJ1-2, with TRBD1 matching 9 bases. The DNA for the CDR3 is TGTGCCAGCAGTAGAGGACAGGGGTATGGCTACACCTTC. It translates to CASSRGQGYGYTF.